This T cell receptor (beta chain) was found in a study of identical twins. Whole-study results and caveats: Excess sharing between twins was weaker in beta out-of-frame sequences.

TCRdb reprocessed the 5' RACE reads with MiXCR, giving one entry per CDR3 protein. The table records about 470,000 distinct CDR3 sequences, about 24% of them present only once. The CDR3 is 19 residues long. Germline-derived CDR1 and CDR2 are DFQATT and SNEGSKA (reference sequence). V was cut by 5 bases and J by 1 base, with 24 bases left in between. Comment on this clonotype: Its antigen is currently unknown.

The same data also went into a second study, on T cells expressing NK-cell markers.

The TCR was taken from a woman between 18 and 29 years old in good health. The chain has TRBV20-1 and TRBJ2-6; either TRBD1 or TRBD2 may supply D (5 bases each). Sequencing was done on a sample of CD4+ T cells sorted from blood. The CDR3 is CSAQRRGTGYASGANVLTF. CDR3 nucleotide sequence: TGCAGTGCTCAGAGAAGGGGCACGGGATATGCTTCTGGGGCCAACGTCCTGACTTTC.